These 10 T cell receptor beta chains came from one sample sequenced in a study of cytomegalovirus exposure and HLA in healthy donors (dated by TCRdb to about 2017). Library preparation was by the immunoSEQ multiplex PCR assay. The multiplex PCR relied on a mix of 60 forward primers for TCR Vbeta segments and 13 reverse primers for TCR Jbeta segments. TCRdb mirrors the immuneACCESS table, restricted to in-frame sequences. Some clones are absent from its copies; in checked studies, under half trace to an unresolved V gene, and the reason for the others is unknown. For this sample there are 59,000 or so clones; over 60% appear just once. The ten largest clonotypes hold about 6.8% of the sample. The source material was PBMCs. The receptor source for this set is a man aged 25-40 years in good health and CMV-seropositive.

This clone was observed a few times. CDR3 DNA sequence: TGTGCCAGCAGCCAAGTTTTTGGGGGGGTCAATGAGCAGTTCTTC. This sequence encodes CASSQVFGGVNEQFF. The chain couples TRBV4-2 to TRBJ2-1, with TRBD2 matching over 7 bases. The CDR3 is made up of 15 amino acids. The trim removed 1 base at V and 6 bases at J, leaving 6 bases unmatched. Germline assignment: CDR1 LGHNA and CDR2 YNFKEQ.

The rearrangement uses TRBV5-1 and TRBJ2-3; 7 bases are a match to TRBD1. CDR1 SGHRS and CDR2 YFSETQ come from the germline V gene. V dropped 0 bases and J dropped 3; count of bases not matched to a gene: 7. The CDR3 contains 16 residues. CDR3 residues: CASSLGPSGGTDTQYF. CDR3 sequence (DNA): TGCGCCAGCAGCTTGGGCCCGTCAGGGGGAACAGATACGCAGTATTTT.

The chain employs TRBV11-2 and TRBJ2-1; D not resolved. The germline V and J ends were trimmed by 5 bases and 0 bases, with 8 bases remaining between them. This CDR3 is 14 amino acids long. The germline V gene encodes CDR1 SGHAT and CDR2 FQNNGV. The CDR3 region has the DNA TGTGCCAGCAGCACAGCTACCTCCTACAATGAGCAGTTCTTC. Its translation: CASSTATSYNEQFF.

This sequence joins TRBV6-4 and TRBJ2-1, with D perhaps TRBD1 (7 bases). Trimming removed 6 bases from V and 9 bases from J, with 15 bases in between. The CDR3 covers 13 residues. Germline CDR1 MRHNA, CDR2 SNTAGT. CDR3 region: CASSKTGTGEQFF. The CDR3 DNA sequence: TGTGCCAGCAGCAAGACAGGGACTGGTGAGCAGTTCTTC.

This chain uses TRBV15 with TRBJ2-7, with D perhaps TRBD2 (5 bases). This CDR3 contains 15 residues. V lost 0 bases and J 2 bases, leaving 11 bases between the germline ends. Germline lookup yields CDR1 LNHNV and CDR2 YYDKDF (reference sequence). The CDR3, as DNA: TGTGCCACCAGCAGAGATCAAGGGAGCACCTACGAGCAGTACTTC. This encodes CATSRDQGSTYEQYF.

This chain links TRBV19 with TRBJ2-7; D perhaps matches TRBD1 (5 bases). This CDR3 has 14 residues. Germline lookup yields CDR1 LNHDA and CDR2 SQIVND (reference sequence). With 2 bases removed from V and 2 bases from J, the gap between germline ends came to 10 bases. Here the CDR3 reads CASSIRGYTYEQYF. The CDR3 bases are TGTGCCAGTAGTATAAGGGGCTATACCTACGAGCAGTACTTC.

The chain combines TRBV29-1 with TRBJ1-2; D is possibly TRBD1 (5 bases). This CDR3 contains 11 residues. Germline V gene lookup returns CDR1 SQVTM and CDR2 ANQGSEA. CDR3 region: CTAGRNYGYTF. In DNA form, the CDR3 reads TGCACCGCAGGGAGGAACTATGGCTACACCTTC.

This clone was picked up one time. The V and J genes are TRBV19 and TRBJ2-2, with 9 bases aligning to TRBD1. The CDR3 sequence is 15 residues long. Per germline, CDR1 LNHDA and CDR2 SQIVND (reference sequence). Trimming took 5 bases from V and 6 from J; bases not matched to a gene: 7. CDR3 loop: CASSLRQGGAGELFF. In nucleotides, the CDR3 is TGTGCCAGTAGTCTCCGACAGGGGGGGGCCGGGGAGCTGTTTTTT.

A few counts support this clone. The chain uses TRBV4-3 and TRBJ1-2, with a weak D call TRBD1 (6 bases). CDR1 LGHNA and CDR2 YSLEER come from the germline V gene. V lost 1 base, J lost 6 bases, and 18 bases lay in between. This CDR3 is built from 16 residues. CDR3: CASSQGHGGFYNGYTF. Written as DNA, the CDR3 is TGCGCCAGCAGCCAAGGCCATGGGGGCTTCTATAATGGCTACACCTTC.

The chain has TRBV7-2 and TRBJ1-4, with a possible D match to TRBD1 (5 bases). Trimming took off 7 bases at V and 7 bases at J, with 13 bases between the two ends. Germline V gene lookup returns CDR1 SGHTA and CDR2 FQGNSA. This CDR3 contains 13 residues. The chain's CDR3 is CASNSGGVEKLFF. The CDR3 nucleotides are TGTGCCAGCAATTCCGGGGGGGTTGAAAAACTGTTTTTT.